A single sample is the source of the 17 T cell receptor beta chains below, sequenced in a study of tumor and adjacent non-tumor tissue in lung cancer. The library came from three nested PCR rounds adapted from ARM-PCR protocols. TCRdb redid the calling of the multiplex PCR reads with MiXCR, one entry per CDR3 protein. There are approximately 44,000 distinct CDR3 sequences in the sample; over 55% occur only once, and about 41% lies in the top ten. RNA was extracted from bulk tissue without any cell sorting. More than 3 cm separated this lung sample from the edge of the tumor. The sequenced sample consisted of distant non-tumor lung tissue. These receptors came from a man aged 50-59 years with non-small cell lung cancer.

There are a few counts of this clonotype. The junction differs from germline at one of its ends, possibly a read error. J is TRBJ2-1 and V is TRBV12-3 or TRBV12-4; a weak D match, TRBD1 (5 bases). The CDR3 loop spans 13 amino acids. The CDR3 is CASSPHWGNDQFF. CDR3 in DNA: TGTGCTAGCAGTCCTCATTGGGGCAATGATCAGTTCTTC.

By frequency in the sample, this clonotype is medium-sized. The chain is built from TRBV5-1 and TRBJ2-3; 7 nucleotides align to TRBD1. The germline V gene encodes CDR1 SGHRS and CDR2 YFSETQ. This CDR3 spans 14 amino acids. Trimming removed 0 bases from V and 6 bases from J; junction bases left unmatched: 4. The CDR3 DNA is TGCGCCAGCAGCTTGGCCGACAGGGCTGATACGCAGTATTTT. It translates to CASSLADRADTQYF. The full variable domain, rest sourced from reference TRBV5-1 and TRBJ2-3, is KAGVTQTPRYLIKTRGQQVTLSCSPISGHRSVSWYQQTPGQGLQFLFEYFSETQRNKGNFPGRFSGRQFSNSRSEMNVSTLELGDSALYLCASSLADRADTQYFGPGTRLTVL.

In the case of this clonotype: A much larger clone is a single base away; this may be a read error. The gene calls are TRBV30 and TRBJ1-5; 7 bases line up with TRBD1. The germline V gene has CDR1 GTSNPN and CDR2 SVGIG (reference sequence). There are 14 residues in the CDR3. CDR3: CAWTRTGSNRPQHF. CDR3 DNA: TGTGCCTGGACGAGGACAGGCAGCAATCGGCCCCAGCATTTT.

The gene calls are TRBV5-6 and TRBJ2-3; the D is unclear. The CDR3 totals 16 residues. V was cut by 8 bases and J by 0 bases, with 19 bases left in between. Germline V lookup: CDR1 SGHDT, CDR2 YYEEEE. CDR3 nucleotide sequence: TGTGCCAGTAGCCCGACGGACGGACCGAGCACAGATACGCAGTATTTT. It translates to CASSPTDGPSTDTQYF.

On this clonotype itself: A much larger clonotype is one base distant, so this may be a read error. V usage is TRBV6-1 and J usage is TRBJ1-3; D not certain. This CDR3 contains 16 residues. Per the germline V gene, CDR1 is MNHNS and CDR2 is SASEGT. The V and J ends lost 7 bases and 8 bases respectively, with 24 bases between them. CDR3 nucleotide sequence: TGTGCCAGCATTTCCGTGGTGTCCAAGGGAGGAGACACCATATATTTT. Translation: CASISVVSKGGDTIYF.

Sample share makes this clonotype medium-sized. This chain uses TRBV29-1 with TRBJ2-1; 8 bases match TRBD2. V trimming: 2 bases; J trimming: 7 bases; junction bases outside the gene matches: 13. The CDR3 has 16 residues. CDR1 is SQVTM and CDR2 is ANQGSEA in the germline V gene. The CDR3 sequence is CSVEPLLAGGRNEQFF. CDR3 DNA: TGCAGCGTTGAACCGCTTCTGGCGGGAGGAAGGAATGAGCAGTTCTTC.

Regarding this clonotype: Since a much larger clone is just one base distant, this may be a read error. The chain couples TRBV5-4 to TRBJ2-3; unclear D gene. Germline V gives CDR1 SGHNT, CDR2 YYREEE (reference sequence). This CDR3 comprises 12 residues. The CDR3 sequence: CASSPTMDMQYF. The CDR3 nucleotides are TGTGCCAGCAGCCCGACCATGGATATGCAGTATTTT.

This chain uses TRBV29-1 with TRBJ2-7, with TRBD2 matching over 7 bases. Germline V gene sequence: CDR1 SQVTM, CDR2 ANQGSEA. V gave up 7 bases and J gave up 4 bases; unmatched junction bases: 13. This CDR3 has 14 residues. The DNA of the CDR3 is TGCAGCGACACAACTAGCGAGGGCCTTTACGAGCAGTACTTC. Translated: CSDTTSEGLYEQYF.

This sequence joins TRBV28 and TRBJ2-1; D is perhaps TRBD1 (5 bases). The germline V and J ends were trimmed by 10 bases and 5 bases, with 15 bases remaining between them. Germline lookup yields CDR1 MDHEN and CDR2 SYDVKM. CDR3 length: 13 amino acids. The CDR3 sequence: CANRQGNHNEQFF. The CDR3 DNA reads TGTGCCAACCGCCAGGGTAACCACAATGAGCAGTTCTTC. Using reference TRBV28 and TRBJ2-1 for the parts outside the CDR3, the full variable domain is DVKVTQSSRYLVKRTGEKVFLECVQDMDHENMFWYRQDPGLGLRLIYFSYDVKMKEKGDIPEGYSVSREKKERFSLILESASTNQTSMYLCANRQGNHNEQFFGPGTRLTVL.

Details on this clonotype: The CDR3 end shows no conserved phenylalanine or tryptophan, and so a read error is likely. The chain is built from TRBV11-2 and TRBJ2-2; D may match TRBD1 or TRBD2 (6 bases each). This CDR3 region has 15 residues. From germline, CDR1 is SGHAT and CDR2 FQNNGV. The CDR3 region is CTSSSLRGPPGELFY. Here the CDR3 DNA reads TGTACCAGCAGCTCACTTCGGGGGCCGCCCGGGGAGCTGTTTTAT.

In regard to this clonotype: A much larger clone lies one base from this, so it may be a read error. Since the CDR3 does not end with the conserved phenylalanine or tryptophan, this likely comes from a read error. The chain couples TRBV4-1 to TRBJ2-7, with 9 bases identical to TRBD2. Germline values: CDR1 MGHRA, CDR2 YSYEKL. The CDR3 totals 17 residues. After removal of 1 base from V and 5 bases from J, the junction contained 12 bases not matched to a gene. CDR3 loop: CASSQVMVAGGFHEQYL. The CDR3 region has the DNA TGCGCCAGCAGCCAAGTGATGGTCGCGGGAGGGTTCCACGAGCAGTACCTC.

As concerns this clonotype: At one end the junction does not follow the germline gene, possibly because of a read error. CDR3 sequence (DNA): TGTGCCAGCAGTTGGGACTATCATGAGACCCGGTACTTC. Translating it yields CASSWDYHETRYF. The gene calls are TRBV6-6 and TRBJ2-5; 7 positions agree with TRBD2. The CDR3 has 13 residues. The germline V gene encodes CDR1 MNHNY and CDR2 SVGAGI (reference sequence).

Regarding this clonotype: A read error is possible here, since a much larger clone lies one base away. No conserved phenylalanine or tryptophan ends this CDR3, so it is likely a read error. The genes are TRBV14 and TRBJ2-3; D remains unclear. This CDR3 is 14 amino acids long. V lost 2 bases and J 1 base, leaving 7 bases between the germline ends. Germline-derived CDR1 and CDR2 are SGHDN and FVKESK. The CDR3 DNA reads TGTGCCAGCAGCCAATTCGCGGGCACAGATACGCAGTATTTA. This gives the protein CASSQFAGTDTQYL.

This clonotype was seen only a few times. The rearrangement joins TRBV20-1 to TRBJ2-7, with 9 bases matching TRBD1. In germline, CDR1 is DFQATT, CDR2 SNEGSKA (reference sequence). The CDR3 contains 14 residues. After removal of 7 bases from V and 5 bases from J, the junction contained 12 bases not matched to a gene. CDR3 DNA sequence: TGCAGTGGTAGGGGGACAGGGAAAACCGACGAGCAGTACTTC. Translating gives CSGRGTGKTDEQYF.

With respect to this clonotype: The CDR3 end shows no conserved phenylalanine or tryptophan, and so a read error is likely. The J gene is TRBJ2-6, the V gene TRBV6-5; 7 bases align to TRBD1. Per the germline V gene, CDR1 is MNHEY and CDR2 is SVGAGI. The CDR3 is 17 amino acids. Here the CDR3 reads CESSYTDRARGANVLTL. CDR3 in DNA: TGTGAGAGCAGTTACACCGACAGGGCGCGGGGGGCCAACGTCCTGACTTTA.

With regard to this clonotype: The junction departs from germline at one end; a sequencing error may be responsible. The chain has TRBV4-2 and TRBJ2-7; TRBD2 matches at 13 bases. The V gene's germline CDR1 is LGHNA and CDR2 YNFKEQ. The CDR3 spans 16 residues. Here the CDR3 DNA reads TGTGTCAGCAGCCAAATGACTAGCGGGAGGACCTACGAGCAGTATTTC. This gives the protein CVSSQMTSGRTYEQYF.

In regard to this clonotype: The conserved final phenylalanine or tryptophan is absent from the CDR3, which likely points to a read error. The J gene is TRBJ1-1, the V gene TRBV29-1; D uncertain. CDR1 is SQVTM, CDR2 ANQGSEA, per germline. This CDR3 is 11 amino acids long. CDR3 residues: CSVFQVTEAFY. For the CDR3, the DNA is TGTAGCGTTTTTCAGGTCACCGAAGCTTTCTAT.